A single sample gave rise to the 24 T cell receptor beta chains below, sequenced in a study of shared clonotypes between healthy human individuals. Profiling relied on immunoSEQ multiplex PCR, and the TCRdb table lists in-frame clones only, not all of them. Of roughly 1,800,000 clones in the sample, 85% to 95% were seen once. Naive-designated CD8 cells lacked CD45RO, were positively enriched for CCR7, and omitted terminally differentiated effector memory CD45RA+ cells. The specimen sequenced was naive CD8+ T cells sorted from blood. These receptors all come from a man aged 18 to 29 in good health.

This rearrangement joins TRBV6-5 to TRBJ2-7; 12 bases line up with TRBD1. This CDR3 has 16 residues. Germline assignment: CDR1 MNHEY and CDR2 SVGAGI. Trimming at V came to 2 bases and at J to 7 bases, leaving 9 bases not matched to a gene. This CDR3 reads CASSYASGQGAREQYF. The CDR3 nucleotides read TGTGCCAGCAGTTACGCGTCGGGACAGGGGGCGCGGGAGCAGTACTTC.

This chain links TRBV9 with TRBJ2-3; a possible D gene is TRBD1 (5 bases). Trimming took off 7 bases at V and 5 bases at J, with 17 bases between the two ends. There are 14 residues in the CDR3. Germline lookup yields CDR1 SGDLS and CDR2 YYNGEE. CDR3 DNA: TGTGCCAGCGCCCCCCGCAGGGCTGGAGATACGCAGTATTTT. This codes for CASAPRRAGDTQYF. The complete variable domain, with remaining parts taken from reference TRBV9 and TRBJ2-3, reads DSGVTQTPKHLITATGQRVTLRCSPRSGDLSVYWYQQSLDQGLQFLIQYYNGEERAKGNILERFSAQQFPDLHSELNLSSLELGDSALYFCASAPRRAGDTQYFGPGTRLTVL.

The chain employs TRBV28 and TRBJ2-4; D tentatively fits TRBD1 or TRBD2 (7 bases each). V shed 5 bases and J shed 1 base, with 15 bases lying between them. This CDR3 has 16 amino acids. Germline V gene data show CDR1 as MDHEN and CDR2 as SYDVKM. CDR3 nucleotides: TGTGCCAGCAGTCTCAGGGGGGGTGCGGCCAAAAACATTCAGTACTTC. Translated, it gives CASSLRGGAAKNIQYF.

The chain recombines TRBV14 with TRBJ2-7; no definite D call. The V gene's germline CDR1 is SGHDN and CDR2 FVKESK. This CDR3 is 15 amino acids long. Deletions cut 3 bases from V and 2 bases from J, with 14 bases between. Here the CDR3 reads CASSHGRGAAYEQYF. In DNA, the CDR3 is TGTGCCAGCAGCCACGGACGCGGAGCCGCCTACGAGCAGTACTTC. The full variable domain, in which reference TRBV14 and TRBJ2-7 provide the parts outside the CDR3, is EAGVTQFPSHSVIEKGQTVTLRCDPISGHDNLYWYRRVMGKEIKFLLHFVKESKQDESGMPNNRFLAERTGGTYSTLKVQPAELEDSGVYFCASSHGRGAAYEQYFGPGTRLTVT.

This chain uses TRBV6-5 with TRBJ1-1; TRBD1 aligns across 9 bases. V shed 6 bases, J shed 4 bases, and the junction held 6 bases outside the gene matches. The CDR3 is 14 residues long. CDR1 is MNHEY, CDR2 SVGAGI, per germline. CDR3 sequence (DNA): TGTGCCAGCAGCGCGGGGACAGGGATCACTGAAGCTTTCTTT. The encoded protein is CASSAGTGITEAFF.

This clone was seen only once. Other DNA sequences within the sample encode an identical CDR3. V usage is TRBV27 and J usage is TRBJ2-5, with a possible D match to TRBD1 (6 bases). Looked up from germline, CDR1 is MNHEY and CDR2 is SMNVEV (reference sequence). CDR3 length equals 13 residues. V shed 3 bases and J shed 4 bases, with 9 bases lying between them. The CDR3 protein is CASSFLQGETQYF. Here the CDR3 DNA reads TGTGCCAGCAGTTTTTTACAGGGAGAGACCCAGTACTTC.

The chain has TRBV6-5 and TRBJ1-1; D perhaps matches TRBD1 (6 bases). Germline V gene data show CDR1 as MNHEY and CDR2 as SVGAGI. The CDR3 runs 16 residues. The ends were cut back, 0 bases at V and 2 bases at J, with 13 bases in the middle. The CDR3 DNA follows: TGTGCCAGCAGTTACTCGATTCGCAGGGGAAACACTGAAGCTTTCTTT. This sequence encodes CASSYSIRRGNTEAFF.

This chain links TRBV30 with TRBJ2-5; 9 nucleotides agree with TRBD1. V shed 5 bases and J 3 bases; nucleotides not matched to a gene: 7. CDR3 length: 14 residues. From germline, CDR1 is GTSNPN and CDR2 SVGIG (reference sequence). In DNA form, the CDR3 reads TGTGCCTGGGGACTCGGACAGGGGAAAGAGACCCAGTACTTC. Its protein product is CAWGLGQGKETQYF.

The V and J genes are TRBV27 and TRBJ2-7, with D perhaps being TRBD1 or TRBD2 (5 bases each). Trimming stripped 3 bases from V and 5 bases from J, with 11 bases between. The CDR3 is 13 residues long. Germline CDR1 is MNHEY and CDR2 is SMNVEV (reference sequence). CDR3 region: CASSLSRDHEQYF. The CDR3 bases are TGTGCCAGCAGTTTGTCCAGGGACCACGAGCAGTACTTC.

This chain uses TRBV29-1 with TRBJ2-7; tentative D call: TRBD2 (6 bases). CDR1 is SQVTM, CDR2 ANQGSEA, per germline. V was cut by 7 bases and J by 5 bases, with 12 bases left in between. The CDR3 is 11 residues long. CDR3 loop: CSAGGGDEQYF. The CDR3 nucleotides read TGCAGCGCCGGGGGAGGAGACGAGCAGTACTTC.

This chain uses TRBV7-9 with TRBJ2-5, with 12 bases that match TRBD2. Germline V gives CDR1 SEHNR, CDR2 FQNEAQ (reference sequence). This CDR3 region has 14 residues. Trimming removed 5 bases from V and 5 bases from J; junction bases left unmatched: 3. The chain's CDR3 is CASSLTSGRETQYF. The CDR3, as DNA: TGTGCCAGCAGCCTTACTAGCGGGAGGGAGACCCAGTACTTC.

The CDR3: CASTPPGTGSYEQYF. The CDR3 DNA follows: TGTGCCAGCACACCCCCCGGGACAGGGAGCTACGAGCAGTACTTC. The rearrangement joins TRBV7-2 to TRBJ2-7, with 9 nucleotides matching TRBD1. CDR1 is SGHTA and CDR2 is FQGNSA in the germline V gene. This CDR3 is built from 15 residues. With V trimmed by 7 bases and J by 3 bases, 10 bases remained unmatched.

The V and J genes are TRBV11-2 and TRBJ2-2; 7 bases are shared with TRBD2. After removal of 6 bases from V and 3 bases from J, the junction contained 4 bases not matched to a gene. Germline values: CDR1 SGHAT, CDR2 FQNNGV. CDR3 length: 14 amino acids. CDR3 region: CASSLAVHTGELFF. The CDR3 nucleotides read TGTGCCAGCAGTCTAGCGGTTCACACCGGGGAGCTGTTTTTT. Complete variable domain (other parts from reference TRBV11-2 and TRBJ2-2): EAGVAQSPRYKIIEKRQSVAFWCNPISGHATLYWYQQILGQGPKLLIQFQNNGVVDDSQLPKDRFSAERLKGVDSTLKIQPAKLEDSAVYLCASSLAVHTGELFFGEGSRLTVL.

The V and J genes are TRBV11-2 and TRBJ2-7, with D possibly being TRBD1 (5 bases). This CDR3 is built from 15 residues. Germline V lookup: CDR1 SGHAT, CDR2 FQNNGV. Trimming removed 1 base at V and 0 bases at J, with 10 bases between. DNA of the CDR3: TGTGCCAGCAGCTTAGGAGCAGGGTTCTCCTACGAGCAGTACTTC. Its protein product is CASSLGAGFSYEQYF.

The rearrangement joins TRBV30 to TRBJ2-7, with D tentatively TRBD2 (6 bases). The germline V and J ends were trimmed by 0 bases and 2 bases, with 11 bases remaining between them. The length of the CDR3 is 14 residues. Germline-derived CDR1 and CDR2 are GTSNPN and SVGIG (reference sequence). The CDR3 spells CAWSVQLAPYEQYF. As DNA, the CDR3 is TGTGCCTGGAGTGTACAACTAGCACCCTACGAGCAGTACTTC.

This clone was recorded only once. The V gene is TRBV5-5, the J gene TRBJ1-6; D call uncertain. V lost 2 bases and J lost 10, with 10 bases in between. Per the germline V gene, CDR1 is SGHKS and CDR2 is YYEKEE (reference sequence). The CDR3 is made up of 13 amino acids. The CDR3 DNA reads TGTGCCAGCAGCTTTGGTTCGGGGTCACCCCTCCACTTT. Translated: CASSFGSGSPLHF.

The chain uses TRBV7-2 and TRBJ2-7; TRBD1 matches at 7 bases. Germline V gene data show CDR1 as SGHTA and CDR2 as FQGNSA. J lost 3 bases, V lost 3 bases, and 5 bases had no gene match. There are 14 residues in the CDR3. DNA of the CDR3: TGTGCCAGCAGCTTCCCGGGACAGATCTACGAGCAGTACTTC. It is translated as CASSFPGQIYEQYF.

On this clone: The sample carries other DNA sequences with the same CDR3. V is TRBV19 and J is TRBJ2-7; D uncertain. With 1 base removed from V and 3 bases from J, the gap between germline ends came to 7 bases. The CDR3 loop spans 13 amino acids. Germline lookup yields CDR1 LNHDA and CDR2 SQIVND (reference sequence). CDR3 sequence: CASSIGSSYEQYF. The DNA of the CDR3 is TGTGCCAGTAGTATAGGGTCCAGCTACGAGCAGTACTTC.

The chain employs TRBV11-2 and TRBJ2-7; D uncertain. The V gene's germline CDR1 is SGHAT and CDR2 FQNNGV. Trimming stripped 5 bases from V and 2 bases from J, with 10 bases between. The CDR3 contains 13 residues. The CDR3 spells CASSENAAYEQYF. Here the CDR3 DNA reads TGTGCCAGCAGCGAGAATGCGGCCTACGAGCAGTACTTC.

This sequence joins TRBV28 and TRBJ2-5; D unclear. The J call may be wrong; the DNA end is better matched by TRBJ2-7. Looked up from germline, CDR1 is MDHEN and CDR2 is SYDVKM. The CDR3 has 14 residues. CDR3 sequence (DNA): TGTGCCAGCAGTTTCTGGAACACCTCCTACGAGCAGTACTTC. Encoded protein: CASSFWNTSYEQYF.

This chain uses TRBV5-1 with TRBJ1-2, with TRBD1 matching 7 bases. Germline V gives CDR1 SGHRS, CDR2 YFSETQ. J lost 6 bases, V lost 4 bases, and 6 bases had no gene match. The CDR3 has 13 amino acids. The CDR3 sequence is CASSPQGWDGYTF. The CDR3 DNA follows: TGCGCCAGCAGCCCACAGGGGTGGGATGGCTACACCTTC.

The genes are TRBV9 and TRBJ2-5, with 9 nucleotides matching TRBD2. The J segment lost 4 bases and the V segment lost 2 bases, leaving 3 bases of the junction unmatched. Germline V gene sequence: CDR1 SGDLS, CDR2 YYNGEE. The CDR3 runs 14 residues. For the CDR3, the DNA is TGTGCCAGCAGCGTGGGGACTAGCATAGAGACCCAGTACTTC. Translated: CASSVGTSIETQYF.

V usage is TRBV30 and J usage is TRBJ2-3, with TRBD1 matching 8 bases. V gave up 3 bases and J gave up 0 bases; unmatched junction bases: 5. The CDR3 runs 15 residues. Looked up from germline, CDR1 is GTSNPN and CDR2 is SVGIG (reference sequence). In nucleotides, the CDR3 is TGTGCCTGGAGCTCCGGACAGGGAAGCACAGATACGCAGTATTTT. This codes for CAWSSGQGSTDTQYF.

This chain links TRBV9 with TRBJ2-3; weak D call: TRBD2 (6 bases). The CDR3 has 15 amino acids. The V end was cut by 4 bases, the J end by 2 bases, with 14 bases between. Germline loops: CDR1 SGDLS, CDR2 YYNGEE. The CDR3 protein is CASSPGLSFTDTQYF. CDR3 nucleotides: TGTGCCAGCAGCCCGGGACTGTCATTCACAGATACGCAGTATTTT.